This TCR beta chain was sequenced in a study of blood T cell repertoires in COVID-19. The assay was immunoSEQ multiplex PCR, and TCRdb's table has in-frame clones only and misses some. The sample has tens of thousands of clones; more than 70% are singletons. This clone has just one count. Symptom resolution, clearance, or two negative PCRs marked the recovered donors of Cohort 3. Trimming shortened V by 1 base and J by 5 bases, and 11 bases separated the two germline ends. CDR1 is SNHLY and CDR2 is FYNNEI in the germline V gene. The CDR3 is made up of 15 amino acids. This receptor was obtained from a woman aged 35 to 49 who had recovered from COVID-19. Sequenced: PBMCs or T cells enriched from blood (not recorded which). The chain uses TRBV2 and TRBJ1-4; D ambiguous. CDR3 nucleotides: TGTGCCAGCAGTGAAGGCTTATCGGGAAATGAAAAACTGTTTTTT. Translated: CASSEGLSGNEKLFF.